This T cell receptor beta chain was captured in a study of cytomegalovirus exposure and HLA in healthy donors (dated by TCRdb to the late 2010s). Regarding the study in general: An earlier analysis of several hundred of the donors reported approximately 260 Gb of sequence data and 117 million unique TCR beta sequences obtained from roughly 180 million T cells. An early release covering 550 to 650 HLA-typed donors comprised approximately 290 gigabases of sequencing data and 85 million or so unique TCR sequences. Donor age, sex, ethnicity and CMV serostatus were collected together with the repertoire data. An earlier analysis of fewer than 700 of the donors applied high-throughput TCR beta sequencing to assess whether each TCR beta V gene segment acted as functional or pseudogenic. Typing coverage differed by locus: A, B, C, DRB1 and DQB1 were typed in roughly 620-630 donors, DQA1 in roughly 510, DPA1 in some 610, and DPB1 in 450 to 490. In the later analysis, no new phenotypic data were used to find candidate immune exposures; instead, reliance was placed on TCR beta sequences and their occurrence across donors. Every discovery cohort repertoire had been produced on one sequencing platform. The study aimed to test whether signatures of past pathogen exposure could be identified by cataloging public T cell receptors. About five DR-DQ haplotypes were treated as single units for association and clustering because of strong linkage in the cohort. HLA typing included class I and class II loci at four-digit resolution. In a later analysis, previously published TCR beta repertoires from 550 to 700 donors were re-analyzed and high-resolution HLA genotyping was added so that TCR occurrence patterns could be studied. To predict cytomegalovirus infection status, the study combined high-throughput TCR immunosequencing, statistical association of individual TCRs with disease status, and machine learning. A later genetic analysis took genome-wide SNP genotypes for about 65% of the 666 donors and used that subset as a discovery cohort. In addition to the first cohort of 666 subjects, a separate validation cohort of 120 different subjects was used. Among the approximately 430 genotyped donors, 75% to 90% belonged to the genetic ancestry cluster associated with self-reported Caucasian donors. Using immunosequencing, the study profiled T cell repertoires from around 670 subjects and related those repertoires to cytomegalovirus serostatus. Among a few hundred genotyped donors of the cohort, an average of around 240,000 unique TCR beta nucleotide sequences were sequenced per donor, roughly 20% of them non-productive. Study-wide findings and limitations: Linkage disequilibrium might explain the correlated functional status among segregating V segments, but an unknown experimental factor could not be ruled out. In a later analysis, HLA-associated TCR beta chains showed more clonal expansion and lower generation probabilities than non-associated chains that were equally common. Most TCR sequences were seen in very few donors, while some public TCRs were found in many individuals. An association between a missense DCLRE1C variant and V-gene and J-gene trimming of TCR beta chains was found in a later genetic analysis and replicated in an independent cohort. In the study, roughly 160 TCR beta chains were listed as associated with cytomegalovirus. Some IMGT-functional V segments, including TRBV6-2 and TRBV6-3, could not be told apart with the 87-base-pair reads, so those segments were excluded. Compared with the approximately 670-donor mean, donors in an Asian-associated ancestry cluster had fewer N-insertions in productive TCRs, according to a later genetic analysis. Specific HLA alleles were associated with 16,951 TCR beta sequences at a false discovery rate of 0.05 in a later analysis. Presence/absence analyses assumed roughly uniform sequencing depth across donors, an assumption that may not hold. Only TCR beta chains were sequenced in this cohort, and the absence of alpha or paired-chain data limited detectable features. A cluster of highly shared sequence variants was judged likely to represent a technical artifact of the sequencing pipeline. Over 15 rarely observed V segments, including chromosome 9 orphons, were excluded from the earlier analysis of a few hundred of the donors because counts were too low. A further reported finding was that TCR beta sequences accurately predicted the HLA-A and HLA-B alleles for most subjects in the first cohort. In a later analysis, the rate of TCR association differed among HLA loci, with DRB1 alleles having the most associated TCRs and HLA-C alleles having the fewest. In a later analysis, several top co-occurrence clusters were reported to appear linked to parvovirus B19, influenza, CMV and Epstein-Barr virus. Assigning TCR associations to individual alleles was difficult when HLA alleles, especially DR and DQ, strongly co-occurred. The authors suggested that the approach could potentially be extended to other disease states and immunological phenotypes. In an earlier analysis of roughly 560 of the donors, most TCR beta V segments were observed in productive rearrangements about 87% or about 30% of the time, broadly matching IMGT annotations. In both the original and validation cohorts, the classifier was reported to diagnose cytomegalovirus status with high specificity and sensitivity. HLA typing was unavailable for some donors at each locus, so association tests used only the typed subset. According to a later analysis, most CMV-associated TCR beta chains appeared to be HLA-restricted, and the HLA associations seemed to be driven largely by CMV exposure. A few of the identified cytomegalovirus-associated TCR beta chains were confirmed in vitro to be specific for cytomegalovirus antigens. Immune exposure information for the cohort was limited to CMV serostatus.

Worth noting for this clone: This receptor's antigen is unknown.

The protocol used for the library was the immunoSEQ multiplex PCR assay. For the multiplex PCR, a mixture combining 60 forward primers for TCR Vbeta segments and 13 reverse primers for TCR Jbeta segments was used. A multiplex PCR assay on genomic DNA amplified the CDR3 region of rearranged TCR beta genes. The Illumina HiSeq System was used to sequence the amplified TCR beta libraries as 87-base-pair reads. The source study handled its data this way. In a later analysis, tens of millions of unique TCR beta chains were counted across the 650 to 700 repertoires, and roughly 11 million of these chains were shared by at least two donors. Raw reads were error-corrected and collapsed into unique sequences by a nearest-neighbor algorithm in which closely related sequences were merged to remove PCR and sequencing errors. To assign V, D and J gene segments, CDR3 sequences were aligned to IMGT reference sequences. For a sequence to be retained, a match of at least six nucleotides to both a V gene segment and a J gene segment was required. Rearrangements were classified as productive when the CDR3 lacked stop codons and remained in frame with V and J, and all other rearrangements were classified as non-productive. CDR3 was defined according to IMGT convention as the region running from the second conserved V-encoded cysteine to the conserved J-encoded phenylalanine. The earlier analysis of roughly 590 of the donors excluded sequences that lacked an unambiguous match to a single V gene segment. In an earlier analysis of approximately 590 of the donors, V segments were called functional above 56.7% productive rearrangements and were called segregating when the between-donor standard deviation exceeded 5%. A statistical classification framework was built for diagnosing cytomegalovirus status from the catalog of TCR beta chain sequences. In a later analysis, TCR nucleotide sequences were compared against IMGT/GENE-DB human TR gene sequences so that V and J genes could be assigned. A later analysis assigned CDR3 sequences and most-parsimonious VDJ recombination scenarios with the TCRdist pipeline. In a later analysis, each TCR beta chain was defined by its CDR3 amino acid sequence together with its V-gene family, and reads without a unique V-gene family were excluded. In a later analysis, approximately 590 highly shared, low-generation-probability nucleotide sequences were removed to address suspected cross-contamination and a sequencing artifact. For each public chain, a later analysis derived a clonal expansion index from normalized ranks of inferred template counts within each repertoire. In a later analysis, generation probabilities were computed using a VDJ recombination model fitted to out-of-frame rearrangements, and the results were checked against IGoR. In a later analysis, hypergeometric tests were used to score TCR-TCR, TCR-HLA and TCR-CMV co-occurrence, with a repertoire-size bias correction applied to TCR pairs. In a later analysis, false discovery rates were estimated by permuting HLA or CMV assignments 20 times. In a later analysis, co-occurring TCRs were grouped using DBSCAN, and TCRdist sequence similarity was added for clustering within HLA-allele-positive subsets. Co-occurrence clustering excluded repertoires with fewer than 30,000 or more than 120,000 public chains, plus five with anomalous nucleotide sharing. TCRdb took over this immuneACCESS table, retaining in-frame rearrangements with V and J assigned. Such tables are incomplete; in checked studies, under half of the missing clones stem from an unresolved V gene, and the remainder is unexplained. That table supplies the V and J calls and clone size; D and trimming were determined from the DNA. The sample's own table lists 55,000 to 75,000 clones. The ten largest clones add up to approximately 4.3% of the sample.

The cohort consisted of 666 healthy bone marrow donors. Cohort members were all nominally healthy when sampled, although unrecorded immune exposures were likely present. The donor was CMV seronegative and belonged to the group of under 400 seronegative cohort members. Every donor gave a peripheral blood sample, and the peripheral blood mononuclear cells from that sample were used for TCR beta sequencing. The Qiagen DNeasy Blood Extraction Kit was used to extract genomic DNA from the blood cell samples. V has 0 bases trimmed and J has 0 bases trimmed; junction bases matching no gene number 8. The cysteine opens and the phenylalanine closes a CDR3 of 18 amino acids. Of the read, only the CDR3 DNA is kept; its 54 bases are in frame from base 1. CDR1 and CDR2 are read off the germline V gene as SGHRS and YFSETQ.

This chain joins TRBV5-1 to TRBJ2-2; TRBD1 aligns with 7 central bases. The sequenced material came from PBMCs. The receptor was derived from a male donor in good health and CMV-seronegative. The DNA is TGCGCCAGCAGCTTGGACCGGACAGGCCCTTCGAACACCGGGGAGCTGTTTTTT. Its coded protein is CASSLDRTGPSNTGELFF.